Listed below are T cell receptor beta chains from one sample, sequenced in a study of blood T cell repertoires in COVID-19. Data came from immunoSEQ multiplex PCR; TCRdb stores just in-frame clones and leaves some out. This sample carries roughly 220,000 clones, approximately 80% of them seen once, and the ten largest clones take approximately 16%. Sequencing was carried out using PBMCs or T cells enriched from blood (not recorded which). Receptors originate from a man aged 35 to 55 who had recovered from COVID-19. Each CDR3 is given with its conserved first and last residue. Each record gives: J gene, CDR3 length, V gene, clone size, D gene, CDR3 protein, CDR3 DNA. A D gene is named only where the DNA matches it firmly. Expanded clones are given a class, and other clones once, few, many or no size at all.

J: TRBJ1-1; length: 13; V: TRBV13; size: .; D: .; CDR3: CASSLTIGTEAFF; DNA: TGTGCCAGCAGCCTAACGATTGGCACTGAAGCTTTCTTT
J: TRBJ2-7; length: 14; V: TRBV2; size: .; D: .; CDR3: CASSETGPSYEQYF; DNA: TGTGCCAGCAGTGAAACAGGGCCGTCCTACGAGCAGTACTTC
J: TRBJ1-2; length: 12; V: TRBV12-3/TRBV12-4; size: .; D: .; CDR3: CASSPSGFGYTF; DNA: TGTGCCAGCAGTCCCTCGGGGTTTGGCTACACCTTC
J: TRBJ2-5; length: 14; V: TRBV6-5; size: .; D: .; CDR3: CASSEGRFRETQYF; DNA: TGTGCCAGCTCCGAGGGCAGGTTCAGGGAGACCCAGTACTTC
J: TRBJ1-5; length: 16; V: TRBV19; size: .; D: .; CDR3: CASSIDRGYSDQPQHF; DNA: TGTGCCAGTAGTATAGATCGGGGGTACTCAGATCAGCCCCAGCATTTT
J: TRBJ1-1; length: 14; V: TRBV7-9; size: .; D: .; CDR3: CASSLVAGSTEAFF; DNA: TGTGCCAGCAGCTTAGTGGCAGGTTCCACTGAAGCTTTCTTT
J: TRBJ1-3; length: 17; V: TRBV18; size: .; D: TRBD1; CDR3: CASPSPGTGMPRNTIYF; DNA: TGTGCCAGCCCGAGCCCCGGGACAGGGATGCCGCGAAACACCATATATTTT
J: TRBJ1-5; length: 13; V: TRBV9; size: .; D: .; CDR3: CASSAFSNQPQHF; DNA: TGTGCCAGCAGCGCGTTTAGCAATCAGCCCCAGCATTTT
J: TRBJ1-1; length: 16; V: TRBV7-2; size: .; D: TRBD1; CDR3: CASSFRQGARNTEAFF; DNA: TGTGCCAGCAGCTTTCGACAGGGGGCTCGGAACACTGAAGCTTTCTTT
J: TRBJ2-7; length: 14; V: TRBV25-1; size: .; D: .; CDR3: CASSDTRVPYEQYF; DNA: TGTGCCAGCAGTGATACCCGGGTTCCCTACGAGCAGTACTTC
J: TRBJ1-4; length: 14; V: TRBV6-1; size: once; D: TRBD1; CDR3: CASSENRGREKLFF; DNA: TGTGCCAGCAGTGAGAACAGGGGAAGGGAAAAACTGTTTTTT
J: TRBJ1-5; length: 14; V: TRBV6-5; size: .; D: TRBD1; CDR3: CASRPGTGYQPQHF; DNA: TGTGCCAGCAGACCTGGGACAGGTTATCAGCCCCAGCATTTT
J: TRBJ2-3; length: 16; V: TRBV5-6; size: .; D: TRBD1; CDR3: CASSLLQGVGSDTQYF; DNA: TGTGCCAGCAGCTTACTACAGGGGGTCGGTTCAGATACGCAGTATTTT
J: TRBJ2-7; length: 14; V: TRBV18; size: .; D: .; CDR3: CASSPEAGYYEQYF; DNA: TGTGCCAGCTCACCAGAAGCAGGCTACTACGAGCAGTACTTC
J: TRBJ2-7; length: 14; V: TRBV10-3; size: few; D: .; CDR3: CATLPGTDRNEQYF; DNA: TGTGCCACGCTTCCGGGAACGGACCGCAACGAGCAGTACTTC
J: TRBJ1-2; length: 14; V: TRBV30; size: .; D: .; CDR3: CAWRVWGELYGYTF; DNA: TGTGCCTGGAGAGTATGGGGCGAACTCTATGGCTACACCTTC
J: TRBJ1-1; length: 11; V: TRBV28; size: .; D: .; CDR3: CGSRRDTEAFF; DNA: TGTGGATCCCGGCGGGACACTGAAGCTTTCTTT
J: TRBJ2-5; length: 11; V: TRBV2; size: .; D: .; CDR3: CASSLQETQYF; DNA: TGTGCCAGCAGTCTACAAGAGACCCAGTACTTC
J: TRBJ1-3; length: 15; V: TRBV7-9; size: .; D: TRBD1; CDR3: CASSPPTGVRNTIYF; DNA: TGTGCCAGCAGCCCCCCGACAGGGGTGCGAAACACCATATATTTT
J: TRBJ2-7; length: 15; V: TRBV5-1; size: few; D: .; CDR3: CASSRRATAAYEQYF; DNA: TGCGCCAGCAGCCGCCGAGCGACGGCAGCCTACGAGCAGTACTTC
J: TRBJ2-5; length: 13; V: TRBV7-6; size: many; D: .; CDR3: CASSFSLGETQYF; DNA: TGTGCCAGCAGCTTTAGCCTGGGAGAGACCCAGTACTTC
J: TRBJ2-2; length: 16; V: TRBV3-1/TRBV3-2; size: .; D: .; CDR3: CASSPGVFLDTGELFF; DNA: TGTGCCAGCAGCCCAGGGGTTTTCCTTGATACCGGGGAGCTGTTTTTT
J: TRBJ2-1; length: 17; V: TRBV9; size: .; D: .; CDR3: CASSGGLGLSSNNEQFF; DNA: TGTGCCAGCAGCGGAGGCTTGGGACTCTCTTCGAACAATGAGCAGTTCTTC
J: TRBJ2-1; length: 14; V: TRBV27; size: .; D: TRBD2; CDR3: CASSRGREVNEQFF; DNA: TGTGCCAGCAGTCGCGGGCGGGAGGTCAATGAGCAGTTCTTC
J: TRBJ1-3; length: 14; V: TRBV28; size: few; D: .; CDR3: CASSPQGFGNTIYF; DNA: TGTGCCAGCAGTCCCCAGGGGTTCGGAAACACCATATATTTT
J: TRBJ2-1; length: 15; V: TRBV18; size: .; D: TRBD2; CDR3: CASSPGTRRLNEQFF; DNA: TGTGCCAGCTCACCTGGGACTAGGAGGCTCAATGAGCAGTTCTTC
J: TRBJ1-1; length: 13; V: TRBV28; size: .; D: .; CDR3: CASSLDSLHEAFF; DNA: TGTGCCAGCAGTTTAGACAGCCTCCATGAAGCTTTCTTT
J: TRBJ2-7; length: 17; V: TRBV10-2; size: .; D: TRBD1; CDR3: CASSEGTGGVVDYEQYF; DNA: TGCGCCAGCAGTGAGGGGACAGGGGGCGTTGTGGACTACGAGCAGTACTTC
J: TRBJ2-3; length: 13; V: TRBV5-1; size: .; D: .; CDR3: CASTPGSTDTQYF; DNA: TGCGCCAGCACCCCGGGGAGCACAGATACGCAGTATTTT
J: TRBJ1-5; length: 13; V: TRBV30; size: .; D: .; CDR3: CAWTGHLNQPQHF; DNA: TGTGCCTGGACCGGACACCTCAATCAGCCCCAGCATTTT
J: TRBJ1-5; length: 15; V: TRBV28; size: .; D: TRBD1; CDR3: CASRTTGTANQPQHF; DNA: TGTGCCAGCAGAACGACCGGGACAGCTAATCAGCCCCAGCATTTT
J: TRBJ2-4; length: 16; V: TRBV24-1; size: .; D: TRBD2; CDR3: CATSDAGDYGKNIQYF; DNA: TGTGCCACCAGTGACGCGGGGGATTACGGCAAAAACATTCAGTACTTC
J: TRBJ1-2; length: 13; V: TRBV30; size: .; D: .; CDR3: CAWAQRLNYGYTF; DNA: TGTGCCTGGGCGCAGCGGCTTAACTATGGCTACACCTTC